The 17 T cell receptor beta chains in this list originate from one sample, sequenced in a study of blood T cells in healthy people across ages. Then a second PCR, running about 6 to 12 cycles, was carried out with a sample-barcoded 5' primer and a J-beta primer mix. From the 5' RACE reads, TCRdb called clonotypes with MiXCR, one entry per CDR3 protein. The profile covers hundreds of thousands of distinct CDR3 sequences, with about 30% appearing a single time and approximately 14% taken by the ten largest. Input material: blood. The receptors derive from a woman of 80 years or more in good health.

This clonotype has a handful of counts. This may arise from a read error, as a much more abundant clone is one base away. CDR3 residues: CTSTPLSTDTQYF. The CDR3 DNA follows: TGTACCAGCACTCCGCTGAGCACAGATACGCAGTATTTT. V usage is TRBV11-2 and J usage is TRBJ2-3, with D hard to call. The CDR3 has 13 amino acids. The germline V gene encodes CDR1 SGHAT and CDR2 FQNNGV.

The sample holds many counts of this clonotype. The rearrangement links TRBV5-1 to TRBJ1-1; D remains unclear. The V end was cut by 3 bases, the J end by 5 bases, with 14 bases between. The CDR3 consists of 14 residues. The germline V gene encodes CDR1 SGHRS and CDR2 YFSETQ. CDR3 sequence reads: CASSSSYVGTEAFF. The CDR3 DNA reads TGCGCCAGCAGCTCCTCCTATGTGGGGACTGAAGCTTTCTTT.

This clonotype occurred once. Given a much more abundant clone one base away, this may be a read error. This chain connects TRBV20-1 to TRBJ2-3, with TRBD2 identical over 12 bases. The V segment lost 3 bases and the J segment 5 bases; nucleotides outside the gene matches: 3. Germline CDR1 is DFQATT and CDR2 is SNEGSKA (reference sequence). The CDR3 totals 14 residues. The CDR3 region has the DNA TGCAGTGCTAGGACTAGCGGGGGTGTAGATACGCAGTATTTT. This encodes CSARTSGGVDTQYF.

This clonotype was observed a few times. J is TRBJ2-1 and V is TRBV28; no firm D call. Trimming removed 4 bases at V and 0 bases at J, with 19 bases between. Germline assignment: CDR1 MDHEN and CDR2 SYDVKM. The CDR3 contains 18 residues. The CDR3 here is CASSSNFGQAVSYNEQFF. The CDR3 DNA reads TGTGCCAGCAGTTCCAATTTTGGGCAGGCAGTCTCCTACAATGAGCAGTTCTTC.

The sample holds many counts of this clonotype. The V and J genes are TRBV5-1 and TRBJ1-5; TRBD1 agrees at 11 bases. This CDR3 is built from 15 residues. V gave up 4 bases and J gave up 6 bases; unmatched junction bases: 6. CDR1 and CDR2 from the germline V gene are SGHRS and YFSETQ. In DNA form, the CDR3 reads TGCGCCAGCAGCCCAGGACAGGGGGCGGGTCAGCCCCAGCATTTT. It codes for CASSPGQGAGQPQHF.

J is TRBJ1-4 and V is TRBV2, with D maybe TRBD1 (6 bases). The ends were cut back, 3 bases at V and 7 bases at J, with 12 bases in the middle. The CDR3 loop spans 14 amino acids. Germline V gene lookup returns CDR1 SNHLY and CDR2 FYNNEI. CDR3 nucleotides: TGTGCCAGCAGTGATGGGGGCACGGGTGAAAAACTGTTTTTT. As protein: CASSDGGTGEKLFF. Using reference TRBV2 and TRBJ1-4 for the parts outside the CDR3, the full variable domain is EPEVTQTPSHQVTQMGQEVILRCVPISNHLYFYWYRQILGQKVEFLVSFYNNEISEKSEIFDDQFSVERPDGSNFTLKIRSTKLEDSAMYFCASSDGGTGEKLFFGSGTQLSVL.

This clonotype was observed at least ten times. V is TRBV6-1 and J is TRBJ2-5; TRBD2 aligns across 11 bases. From germline, CDR1 is MNHNS and CDR2 SASEGT. With V trimmed by 0 bases and J by 5 bases, 5 bases remained unmatched. The length of the CDR3 is 16 residues. CDR3 sequence (DNA): TGTGCCAGCAGTGAAGCGCTAGCGGGGGGTACCGAGACCCAGTACTTC. Translated: CASSEALAGGTETQYF.

As to this clonotype: With a much larger clone just one base away, this may be a read error. This chain uses TRBV7-9 with TRBJ1-1; 8 nucleotides agree with TRBD1. V was clipped by 5 bases and J by 7 bases; unmatched bases: 12. The V gene's germline CDR1 is SEHNR and CDR2 FQNEAQ (reference sequence). CDR3 length: 15 amino acids. CDR3 sequence reads: CASSPGQGRGIEAFF. CDR3 sequence (DNA): TGTGCCAGCAGCCCCGGACAGGGAAGAGGCATTGAAGCTTTCTTT.

The genes are TRBV7-2 and TRBJ2-2; D ambiguous. The V gene's germline CDR1 is SGHTA and CDR2 FQGNSA. The V and J ends lost 5 bases and 9 bases respectively, with 7 bases between them. The CDR3 sequence is 11 residues long. The CDR3: CASSRSRELFF. The CDR3 DNA sequence: TGTGCCAGCAGCCGGTCTCGGGAGCTGTTTTTT.

The V call is TRBV20-1, the J call TRBJ1-1; D unresolved. Deletions cut 1 base from V and 1 base from J, with 4 bases between. Looked up from germline, CDR1 is DFQATT and CDR2 is SNEGSKA (reference sequence). The CDR3 sequence is 12 residues long. The CDR3 spells CSARVRNTEAFF. CDR3 sequence (DNA): TGCAGTGCTAGAGTCAGGAACACTGAAGCTTTCTTT.

This clonotype appeared many times. V is TRBV7-9 and J is TRBJ1-2; weak D call: TRBD1 (5 bases). This CDR3 comprises 14 residues. V shed 1 base and J shed 1 base, with 7 bases lying between them. Germline CDR1 is SEHNR and CDR2 is FQNEAQ (reference sequence). The DNA of the CDR3 is TGTGCCAGCAGCTTAGTGGGGGGTAACTATGGCTACACCTTC. Its protein product is CASSLVGGNYGYTF. The full variable domain, completed using reference TRBV7-9 and TRBJ1-2, is DTGVSQNPRHKITKRGQNVTFRCDPISEHNRLYWYRQTLGQGPEFLTYFQNEAQLEKSRLLSDRFSAERPKGSFSTLEIQRTEQGDSAMYLCASSLVGGNYGYTFGSGTRLTVV.

The CDR3 DNA reads as TGTGCCAGTAGCGCAGGGACGGTCGGAAACACCATATATTTT. The encoded protein is CASSAGTVGNTIYF. The V and J genes are TRBV11-2 and TRBJ1-3; weak D call: TRBD1 (5 bases). CDR1 SGHAT and CDR2 FQNNGV come from the germline V gene. This CDR3 region has 14 residues. The ends were cut back, 9 bases at V and 4 bases at J, with 16 bases in the middle.

This clonotype was seen repeatedly, ten times or more. The chain has TRBV27 and TRBJ1-6, with TRBD1 matching 8 bases. This CDR3 has 14 amino acids. The trim removed 6 bases at V and 9 bases at J, leaving 7 bases unmatched. Per the germline V gene, CDR1 is MNHEY and CDR2 is SMNVEV (reference sequence). The CDR3 nucleotides read TGTGCCAGCAGGAAGGCAGGGGGCGGTTCACCCCTCCACTTT. It specifies CASRKAGGGSPLHF.

This clonotype came up many times. The chain recombines TRBV6-5 with TRBJ1-6; D might be TRBD1 (6 bases). CDR1 is MNHEY and CDR2 is SVGAGI in the germline V gene. V lost 4 bases and J lost 8, with 24 bases in between. The CDR3 covers 18 residues. CDR3 nucleotides: TGTGCCAGCAGTTCCCAGACCACAGGGAGGGCACGGGATTCACCCCTCCACTTT. As protein: CASSSQTTGRARDSPLHF.

The V call is TRBV19, the J call TRBJ2-2; D is perhaps TRBD2 (5 bases). This CDR3 comprises 14 residues. With 5 bases removed from V and 6 bases from J, the gap between germline ends came to 13 bases. Per germline, CDR1 LNHDA and CDR2 SQIVND (reference sequence). This CDR3 is CASSEPGIAGELFF. The CDR3 DNA sequence: TGTGCCAGTAGTGAACCCGGGATCGCCGGGGAGCTGTTTTTT.

This clonotype showed up many times. The chain recombines TRBV7-2 with TRBJ2-1; 8 bases map to TRBD1. This CDR3 spans 15 amino acids. Germline loops: CDR1 SGHTA, CDR2 FQGNSA. Germline trimming cut 7 bases from V and 3 bases from J; bases unmatched to any gene: 8. The CDR3 region is CASINRDRNYNEQFF. The CDR3 DNA sequence: TGTGCCAGCATCAACCGGGACAGGAACTACAATGAGCAGTTCTTC.

This clonotype was counted ten times or more. V and J are TRBV12-3 or TRBV12-4 and TRBJ1-4; maybe TRBD1 (6 bases). The length of the CDR3 is 16 residues. V dropped 3 bases and J dropped 2 bases, with 13 bases sitting between them. CDR3 amino acids: CASSLGAGRTNEKLFF. The CDR3, as DNA: TGTGCCAGCAGTTTGGGGGCAGGACGGACTAATGAAAAACTGTTTTTT.